These 21 T cell receptor beta chains share one sample of origin, sequenced in a study of OX40 agonist ivuxolimab in advanced cancers. Clones were read by immunoSEQ multiplex PCR, and TCRdb kept only the in-frame ones, dropping some. The sample has some 71,000 clones, about 91% seen once. The sample consisted of CD4+ or CD8+ T cells sorted from blood, taken in a trial of the OX40 agonist ivuxolimab. The receptors were sampled from an adult with an advanced solid tumor such as melanoma, head and neck, liver or kidney cancer.

The V gene is TRBV7-8, the J gene TRBJ2-1; 9 bases align to TRBD2. Germline V lookup: CDR1 SGHVS, CDR2 FQNEAQ. The CDR3 loop spans 16 amino acids. V was pared by 3 bases and J by 2 bases, with 5 bases of the junction left unmatched. Here the CDR3 reads CASSFSGRETYNEQFF. As DNA, the CDR3 is TGTGCCAGCAGCTTTAGCGGGAGAGAGACCTACAATGAGCAGTTCTTC.

The rearrangement uses TRBV6-5 and TRBJ2-2; 9 bases line up with TRBD2. The CDR3 extends over 15 amino acids. Germline values: CDR1 MNHEY, CDR2 SVGAGI. Trimming at V came to 6 bases and at J to 4 bases, leaving 6 bases not matched to a gene. DNA for the CDR3: TGTGCCAGCAGGTCCGGGACTAGCTTCACCGGGGAGCTGTTTTTT. This codes for CASRSGTSFTGELFF.

The chain links TRBV5-5 to TRBJ1-5, with TRBD1 matching over 10 bases. J lost 7 bases, V lost 0 bases, and 7 bases had no gene match. The germline V gene encodes CDR1 SGHKS and CDR2 YYEKEE (reference sequence). The length of the CDR3 is 16 residues. CDR3 DNA: TGTGCCAGCAGCTTGGAGACAGGGGGCTGGGTGCAGCCCCAGCATTTT. Amino acids: CASSLETGGWVQPQHF.

The V and J genes are TRBV11-2 and TRBJ2-5; D is uncertain. V was cut by 5 bases and J by 5 bases, with 9 bases left in between. Germline-derived CDR1 and CDR2 are SGHAT and FQNNGV. The CDR3 has 12 amino acids. The CDR3 nucleotides are TGTGCCAGCAGCAAGGGTGGGGAGACCCAGTACTTC. Protein sequence: CASSKGGETQYF. Variable domain in full (rest from reference TRBV11-2 and TRBJ2-5): EAGVAQSPRYKIIEKRQSVAFWCNPISGHATLYWYQQILGQGPKLLIQFQNNGVVDDSQLPKDRFSAERLKGVDSTLKIQPAKLEDSAVYLCASSKGGETQYFGPGTRLLVL.

The genes are TRBV7-3 and TRBJ2-3; 9 positions match TRBD2. The V and J ends lost 1 base and 2 bases, in that order; junction bases with no gene match: 7. This CDR3 has 17 residues. The germline CDR1 and CDR2 sequences are SGHTA and FQGTGA. CDR3 loop: CASSLNGLAGTTDTQYF. CDR3 DNA sequence: TGTGCCAGCAGCTTAAACGGGCTAGCGGGGACCACAGATACGCAGTATTTT.

The CDR3 here is CASSLDPKDEKLFF. DNA of the CDR3: TGTGCCAGCAGCTTAGATCCCAAGGATGAAAAACTGTTTTTT. The rearrangement links TRBV11-2 to TRBJ1-4; D not certain. V was trimmed by 0 bases and J by 6 bases, leaving 8 bases between them. The CDR3 length is 14 residues. Germline-derived CDR1 and CDR2 are SGHAT and FQNNGV.

The chain uses TRBV7-9 and TRBJ2-1; D is undetermined. Trimming removed 5 bases from V and 9 bases from J, with 17 bases in between. The CDR3 length is 14 residues. CDR1 is SEHNR and CDR2 is FQNEAQ in the germline V gene (reference sequence). DNA of the CDR3: TGTGCCAGCAGCGGGCCGGGCCCTCCAGGTGAGCAGTTCTTC. As protein: CASSGPGPPGEQFF.

The chain employs TRBV5-4 and TRBJ2-5; 13 bases match TRBD2. Germline trimming cut 0 bases from V and 4 bases from J; bases unmatched to any gene: 9. This CDR3 has 18 residues. Germline lookup yields CDR1 SGHNT and CDR2 YYREEE (reference sequence). The CDR3 protein is CASSLGTSGSRHLETQYF. Written as DNA, the CDR3 is TGTGCCAGCAGCTTGGGGACTAGCGGGAGTCGTCATTTAGAGACCCAGTACTTC. Full variable domain (missing parts from reference TRBV5-4 and TRBJ2-5): ETGVTQSPTHLIKTRGQQVTLRCSSQSGHNTVSWYQQALGQGPQFIFQYYREEENGRGNFPPRFSGLQFPNYSSELNVNALELDDSALYLCASSLGTSGSRHLETQYFGPGTRLLVL.

The CDR3 DNA reads as TGTGCCAGCAGCCCCAACGGACCTGGAAACACCATATATTTT. This encodes CASSPNGPGNTIYF. The V gene is TRBV9, the J gene TRBJ1-3, with D unresolved. V lost 4 bases, J lost 2 bases, and 10 bases lay in between. Germline CDR1 is SGDLS and CDR2 is YYNGEE. The CDR3 loop spans 14 amino acids.

The chain links TRBV7-9 to TRBJ2-5; possibly TRBD1 for D (6 bases). V lost 4 bases and J 5 bases, leaving 11 bases between the germline ends. The germline V gene has CDR1 SEHNR and CDR2 FQNEAQ (reference sequence). The CDR3 contains 13 residues. The CDR3: CASSYPTGETQYF. CDR3 coding DNA: TGTGCCAGCAGCTATCCGACAGGCGAGACCCAGTACTTC.

This chain uses TRBV19 with TRBJ2-1; 9 bases agree with TRBD2. CDR1 LNHDA and CDR2 SQIVND come from the germline V gene (reference sequence). This CDR3 contains 13 residues. With V trimmed by 6 bases and J by 7 bases, 4 bases remained unmatched. In nucleotides, the CDR3 is TGTGCCAGTAGGGTTAGCGGGAGTAATGAGCAGTTCTTC. It specifies CASRVSGSNEQFF.

The gene calls are TRBV28 and TRBJ1-2; possibly TRBD1 for D (5 bases). This CDR3 is 13 amino acids long. The germline V and J ends were trimmed by 6 bases and 4 bases, with 12 bases remaining between them. Germline CDR1 is MDHEN and CDR2 is SYDVKM. CDR3 coding DNA: TGTGCCAGCAGCCTGCAGGGTGCCTATGGCTACACCTTC. This sequence encodes CASSLQGAYGYTF.

The chain is built from TRBV11-2 and TRBJ2-1, with TRBD2 matching over 8 bases. The CDR3 spans 16 residues. The V segment lost 0 bases and the J segment 6 bases; nucleotides outside the gene matches: 7. From germline, CDR1 is SGHAT and CDR2 FQNNGV. CDR3 nucleotide sequence: TGTGCCAGCAGCTTAGATCGGAGCGGGAGAGTCAATGAGCAGTTCTTC. Translation: CASSLDRSGRVNEQFF.

Comments on this clone: The junction and the germline gene differ at one end; a read error may be behind it. The chain links TRBV28 to TRBJ2-1; D is unclear. Germline CDR1 is MDHEN and CDR2 is SYDVKM. The CDR3 is made up of 15 amino acids. The CDR3, as DNA: TGTGCCAGCATTTTAACGACGGAATCCTACAATGAGCAGTTCTTC. Its translation is CASILTTESYNEQFF. The entire variable domain, with the rest obtained from reference TRBV28 and TRBJ2-1, is as follows: DVKVTQSSRYLVKRTGEKVFLECVQDMDHENMFWYRQDPGLGLRLIYFSYDVKMKEKGDIPEGYSVSREKKERFSLILESASTNQTSMYLCASILTTESYNEQFFGPGTRLTVL.

This chain links TRBV7-3 with TRBJ2-3; either TRBD1 or TRBD2 may fit D (5 bases each). The germline CDR1 and CDR2 sequences are SGHTA and FQGTGA. The length of the CDR3 is 14 residues. V was cut by 4 bases and J by 2 bases, with 10 bases left in between. The CDR3 DNA sequence: TGTGCCAGCAGCTGGACTGGGGCCACAGATACGCAGTATTTT. Its protein product is CASSWTGATDTQYF. The full variable domain, its missing parts supplied by reference TRBV7-3 and TRBJ2-3, is GAGVSQTPSNKVTEKGKYVELRCDPISGHTALYWYRQSLGQGPEFLIYFQGTGAADDSGLPNDRFFAVRPEGSVSTLKIQRTERGDSAVYLCASSWTGATDTQYFGPGTRLTVL.

The chain joins TRBV10-2 to TRBJ2-7; D not certain. V was clipped by 0 bases and J by 1 base, with 7 bases between them. CDR1 WSHSY and CDR2 SAAADI come from the germline V gene. The CDR3 contains 14 residues. The CDR3 nucleotides are TGCGCCAGCAGTGAGTCTGGAGTTTCCTACGAGCAGTACTTC. Its translation: CASSESGVSYEQYF.

This chain joins TRBV19 and TRBJ2-5; D might be TRBD1 (6 bases). Germline values: CDR1 LNHDA, CDR2 SQIVND (reference sequence). Deletions cut 4 bases from V and 5 bases from J, with 17 bases between. The CDR3 length is 15 residues. CDR3 sequence (DNA): TGTGCCAGTAGTAAAACAGGGCAGTTCGGGGAGACCCAGTACTTC. This encodes CASSKTGQFGETQYF.

The rearrangement links TRBV30 to TRBJ2-7, with D possibly called TRBD1 or TRBD2 (5 bases each). Germline lookup yields CDR1 GTSNPN and CDR2 SVGIG (reference sequence). This CDR3 has 13 residues. V was shortened by 1 base and J by 3 bases, with 10 bases between the two germline ends. The CDR3 region is CAWSAGTDYEQYF. The CDR3 coding sequence is TGTGCCTGGAGTGCCGGGACGGACTACGAGCAGTACTTC. Looking up the rest from reference TRBV30 and TRBJ2-7 gives the full variable domain: SQTIHQWPATLVQPVGSPLSLECTVEGTSNPNLYWYRQAAGRGLQLLFYSVGIGQISSEVPQNLSASRPQDRQFILSSKKLLLSDSGFYLCAWSAGTDYEQYFGPGTRLTVT.

J is TRBJ2-1 and V is TRBV5-6; D is possibly TRBD2 (5 bases). Germline CDR1 reads SGHDT; CDR2 reads YYEEEE. Trimming cost V 3 bases and J 7 bases, with 8 bases left between them. The CDR3 spans 12 residues. The CDR3 DNA reads TGTGCCAGCAGCTGGACTCTAAATGAGCAGTTCTTC. This encodes CASSWTLNEQFF.

CDR3 region: CASSLLGGIGHEQYF. CDR3 nucleotide sequence: TGTGCCAGCAGTTTGTTAGGGGGGATAGGCCACGAGCAGTACTTC. This sequence joins TRBV28 and TRBJ2-7; perhaps D is TRBD1 or TRBD2 (6 bases each). The germline gives CDR1 MDHEN, CDR2 SYDVKM. The CDR3 runs 15 residues. The V end was cut by 3 bases, the J end by 5 bases, with 17 bases between.

J is TRBJ1-6 and V is TRBV7-8; no reliable D call. Germline CDR1 reads SGHVS; CDR2 reads FQNEAQ. This CDR3 region has 14 residues. The V gene lost 3 bases and the J gene lost 5 bases, with 8 bases spanning the gap. The CDR3 DNA follows: TGTGCCAGCAGCTTCAGGCTTAATAATTCACCCCTCCACTTT. Protein product: CASSFRLNNSPLHF.